The clone carrying this T cell receptor beta chain has a handful of counts. The data stem from a study of blood T cell repertoires in COVID-19. Study as a whole: Acute and convalescent COVID-19 samples came from the United States, Italy and Spain. PBMCs, B-cell-depleted T cells, or T cells were the source of the cDNA or gDNA that made up the material.

Between the trimmed V and J ends, which lost 0 bases and 6 bases, there was a span of 17 bases. This CDR3 has 16 amino acids. Germline-derived CDR1 and CDR2 are SGHVS and FNYEAQ. Original processing notes: Nucleated cell counts were estimated from reference gene primer amplification. Produced via immunoSEQ multiplex PCR; TCRdb's table is partial and in-frame only. V and J calls and clone size follow that table, whereas D and trimming were derived from the DNA. Of 120,000 to 150,000 clones in the sample, 60% to 85% are singletons; the top ten hold approximately 15%. Input material: peripheral blood. The V and J genes are TRBV7-6 and TRBJ1-2, with D tentatively TRBD1 (6 bases). The TCR comes from a man aged 50-60 years with acute or convalescent COVID-19. The CDR3 sequence is CASSLAVAAAGDGYTF. CDR3 DNA: TGTGCCAGCAGCTTAGCGGTGGCGGCCGCAGGGGATGGCTACACCTTC.